This TCR beta chain was recorded in a study of T cell repertoires in ileal Crohn's disease. On the study more broadly: Patients had a median 7.9-year disease duration, and about 40% were active smokers. All patients had surgery for stricturing (approximately 61%) or penetrating (around 40%) disease. Biopsies at the proximal margin of the resected specimen form MI samples.

Study conclusions and caveats: Clonality above 26.8% at surgery always came with endoscopic recurrence.

Time point defined: proximal margin of the surgical specimen (macroscopically non-inflamed). Worth noting for this clone: The antigen is not known.

The method was immunoSEQ multiplex PCR; TCRdb's version includes in-frame clones alone and lacks a portion of them. Of several thousand clones listed, roughly 66% are singletons. V lost 0 bases and J 6 bases, leaving 3 bases between the germline ends. CDR3 size: 12 residues. Germline V gene data show CDR1 as SGHRS and CDR2 as YFSETQ. The material sequenced was ileal tissue. The origin of this receptor is an adult with Crohn's disease. The genes are TRBV5-1 and TRBJ2-2; D gene ambiguous. CDR3 residues: CASSLAAGELFF. CDR3 coding DNA: TGCGCCAGCAGCTTGGCCGCCGGGGAGCTGTTTTTT.